This TCR beta chain stems from a study of control samples from healthy donors and cancer patients. The germline gives CDR1 SQVTM, CDR2 ANQGSEA. The V end lost 7 bases, the J end lost 5 bases, and 9 bases lay between the germline ends. The CDR3 spans 11 residues. Data came from immunoSEQ multiplex PCR; TCRdb stores just in-frame clones and leaves some out. Here the sample spans 150,000 to 200,000 clones, about 90% being singletons. What was sequenced was blood. The TCR comes from a woman in her 50s in good health. This chain links TRBV29-1 with TRBJ2-1; D gene unclear. The CDR3 loop is CSASGDNEQFF. The CDR3 DNA reads as TGCAGCGCCTCTGGGGACAATGAGCAGTTCTTC.